Each of the 20 T cell receptor beta chains below was sequenced from the same sample in a study of beta chain features in type 1 diabetes. The sequenced template was cDNA made from the entire isolated RNA. TCRdb's table, derived via immunoSEQ multiplex PCR, lists solely in-frame clones and lacks some. The repertoire holds hundreds of thousands of clones, with roughly 13% as singletons. The specimen sequenced was naive CD4+ T cells from blood. Receptors were obtained from a man between 25 and 39 years old in good health.

The chain carries TRBV29-1 and TRBJ1-5; D uncertain. V lost 4 bases, J lost 2 bases, and 15 bases lay in between. The germline gives CDR1 SQVTM, CDR2 ANQGSEA. The CDR3 is 15 amino acids. CDR3 in amino acids: CSVVEGSLGNQPQHF. Here the CDR3 DNA reads TGCAGCGTTGTCGAGGGATCCCTGGGCAATCAGCCCCAGCATTTT.

This chain links TRBV4-3 with TRBJ2-4; D remains ambiguous. Germline V gene data show CDR1 as LGHNA and CDR2 as YSLEER. CDR3 length equals 17 residues. Trimming removed 4 bases from V and 1 base from J, with 17 bases in between. The CDR3 coding sequence is TGCGCCAGCAGCCGGGCTTATGATGGGATGGCCAAAAACATTCAGTACTTC. It translates to CASSRAYDGMAKNIQYF.

A few counts support this clone. The rearrangement joins TRBV30 to TRBJ1-5; no clear D gene. The CDR3 is 14 amino acids. The germline V gene has CDR1 GTSNPN and CDR2 SVGIG (reference sequence). Trimming stripped 0 bases from V and 6 bases from J, with 12 bases between. DNA for the CDR3: TGTGCCTGGAGTGTACGCGGGATAAGTCAGCCCCAGCATTTT. Translated: CAWSVRGISQPQHF.

The chain combines TRBV7-2 with TRBJ2-7; no firm D call. The CDR3 is 14 amino acids. Germline V gives CDR1 SGHTA, CDR2 FQGNSA. The V end was cut by 2 bases, the J end by 4 bases, with 12 bases between. The CDR3 nucleotides read TGTGCCAGCAGCTTACTCCCATTATCATACGAGCAGTACTTC. This encodes CASSLLPLSYEQYF.

This chain joins TRBV4-3 and TRBJ2-3; D unresolved. The germline V and J ends were trimmed by 4 bases and 2 bases, with 13 bases remaining between them. The length of the CDR3 is 15 residues. Looked up from germline, CDR1 is LGHNA and CDR2 is YSLEER. CDR3 in amino acids: CASSLADGSTDTQYF. The CDR3 DNA reads as TGCGCCAGCAGCCTCGCCGACGGCTCCACAGATACGCAGTATTTT.

This sequence joins TRBV7-8 and TRBJ2-3; TRBD2 might be the D (7 bases). CDR3 size: 16 residues. Trimming cost V 2 bases and J 4 bases, with 16 bases left between them. Germline V gene lookup returns CDR1 SGHVS and CDR2 FQNEAQ. The CDR3 loop reads CASSLTRTGRADTQYF. CDR3 nucleotides: TGTGCCAGCAGCTTAACTCGTACAGGGAGGGCAGATACGCAGTATTTT. Complete variable domain (other parts from reference TRBV7-8 and TRBJ2-3): GAGVSQSPRYKVAKRGQDVALRCDPISGHVSLFWYQQALGQGPEFLTYFQNEAQLDKSGLPSDRFFAERPEGSVSTLKIQRTQQEDSAVYLCASSLTRTGRADTQYFGPGTRLTVL.

This clone turned up a few times. This chain joins TRBV7-2 and TRBJ2-5; 8 bases fit TRBD1. The CDR3 is made up of 14 amino acids. Per the germline V gene, CDR1 is SGHTA and CDR2 is FQGNSA. Germline trimming cut 1 base from V and 4 bases from J; bases unmatched to any gene: 2. CDR3 in DNA: TGTGCCAGCAGCTTAGGGACAGGGTTAGAGACCCAGTACTTC. This translates into CASSLGTGLETQYF.

There are a few counts of this clone. The V gene is TRBV4-3, the J gene TRBJ1-2; the match to TRBD1 covers 9 bases. The CDR3 length is 15 residues. V trimming: 2 bases; J trimming: 5 bases; junction bases outside the gene matches: 6. The germline V gene has CDR1 LGHNA and CDR2 YSLEER. CDR3 in amino acids: CASSQRTGADYGYTF. In DNA, the CDR3 is TGCGCCAGCAGCCAACGGACAGGGGCTGATTATGGCTACACCTTC.

This clone appeared a few times. DNA for the CDR3: TGTGCCAGCAGCACAGGGGTAGGGGGCCAGTATTTT. Translating gives CASSTGVGGQYF. V usage is TRBV7-9 and J usage is TRBJ2-3, with 7 bases aligning to TRBD1. This CDR3 is 12 amino acids long. The germline V gene has CDR1 SEHNR and CDR2 FQNEAQ (reference sequence). V gave up 5 bases and J gave up 12 bases; unmatched junction bases: 8.

The rearrangement uses TRBV5-1 and TRBJ2-5; tentatively, D is TRBD1 (5 bases). The CDR3 runs 15 residues. The V end was cut by 2 bases, the J end by 2 bases, with 13 bases between. Germline values: CDR1 SGHRS, CDR2 YFSETQ. The CDR3 DNA follows: TGCGCCAGCAGCTTATCAAGGGGCGGACAAGAGACCCAGTACTTC. This translates into CASSLSRGGQETQYF.

This clone was recorded a few times. The V gene is TRBV12-5, the J gene TRBJ1-2; 11 bases fit TRBD1. The CDR3 has 16 amino acids. With 0 bases clipped from V and 6 bases from J, the junction kept 6 bases outside the gene matches. The V gene's germline CDR1 is LGHNT and CDR2 FRNRAP. CDR3 nucleotide sequence: TGTGCTAGTGGTTTGGTCCGGACAGGGGGCCAGGATGGCTACACCTTC. Protein sequence: CASGLVRTGGQDGYTF. Full variable domain (missing parts from reference TRBV12-5 and TRBJ1-2): DARVTQTPRHKVTEMGQEVTMRCQPILGHNTVFWYRQTMMQGLELLAYFRNRAPLDDSGMPKDRFSAEMPDATLATLKIQPSEPRDSAVYFCASGLVRTGGQDGYTFGSGTRLTVV.

This clone showed up just a few times. The gene calls are TRBV10-3 and TRBJ2-1, with 12 bases matching TRBD2. The trim removed 10 bases at V and 6 bases at J, leaving 7 bases unmatched. CDR3 length equals 14 residues. Germline loops: CDR1 ENHRY, CDR2 SYGVKD. This CDR3 reads CASTLAGGFNEQFF. The CDR3 DNA is TGTGCCAGCACCCTAGCGGGGGGGTTCAATGAGCAGTTCTTC.

This clone has more than one count but fewer than ten. The J gene is TRBJ1-1, the V gene TRBV30; possibly TRBD1 for D (6 bases). The CDR3 extends over 13 amino acids. V shed 3 bases and J shed 0 bases, with 8 bases lying between them. The germline V gene encodes CDR1 GTSNPN and CDR2 SVGIG (reference sequence). The CDR3 here is CAWRSGVNTEAFF. The DNA of the CDR3 is TGTGCCTGGAGATCAGGGGTGAACACTGAAGCTTTCTTT.

This clone was observed a handful of times. The rearrangement links TRBV25-1 to TRBJ2-7; 7 bases agree with TRBD2. V shed 2 bases, J shed 5 bases, and the junction held 9 bases outside the gene matches. The germline V gene has CDR1 MGHDK and CDR2 SYGVNS. The CDR3 loop spans 15 amino acids. CDR3 nucleotide sequence: TGTGCCAGCAGTGAAATCGCGGGGAGGGTCGACGAGCAGTACTTC. It encodes CASSEIAGRVDEQYF.

The chain joins TRBV30 to TRBJ2-7; D unresolved. This CDR3 contains 14 residues. Germline-derived CDR1 and CDR2 are GTSNPN and SVGIG (reference sequence). The V end lost 0 bases, the J end lost 2 bases, and 11 bases lay between the germline ends. CDR3 nucleotides: TGTGCCTGGAGTGTAGGGAATAGGGCCTACGAGCAGTACGTC. This translates into CAWSVGNRAYEQYV.

This clone has more than one count but fewer than ten. This chain links TRBV14 with TRBJ1-1; TRBD1 matches 8 bases. This CDR3 has 15 amino acids. Germline CDR1 and CDR2: SGHDN and FVKESK. Trimming took 4 bases from V and 7 from J; bases not matched to a gene: 11. CDR3: CASSRAGGRIGEAFF. In DNA, the CDR3 is TGTGCCAGCAGCCGAGCAGGGGGCCGTATTGGTGAAGCTTTCTTT.

The chain is built from TRBV4-1 and TRBJ2-1, with D perhaps matching TRBD2 (6 bases). The CDR3 covers 14 residues. The germline CDR1 and CDR2 sequences are MGHRA and YSYEKL. Trimming shortened V by 1 base and J by 8 bases, and 12 bases separated the two germline ends. The CDR3 DNA sequence: TGCGCCAGCAGCCAAGGGGCTAGCGTATATGAGCAGTTCTTC. It specifies CASSQGASVYEQFF.

The chain carries TRBV9 and TRBJ1-3; D is uncertain. The CDR3 is 14 amino acids. Deletions cut 5 bases from V and 0 bases from J, with 9 bases between. The germline V gene encodes CDR1 SGDLS and CDR2 YYNGEE. The CDR3 sequence: CASSGLFSGNTIYF. The CDR3 coding sequence is TGTGCCAGCAGTGGGCTATTCTCTGGAAACACCATATATTTT.

This clone was seen more than once but under ten times. The chain recombines TRBV5-8 with TRBJ1-2; D not resolved. V was shortened by 0 bases and J by 3 bases, with 6 bases between the two germline ends. CDR3 length: 13 residues. Per the germline V gene, CDR1 is SGHTS and CDR2 is YDEGEE. In DNA, the CDR3 is TGTGCCAGCAGCTTGGTCGGGTACTATGGCTACACCTTC. Amino acids: CASSLVGYYGYTF.

The chain links TRBV5-4 to TRBJ1-2, with 7 bases fitting TRBD1. J lost 4 bases, V lost 3 bases, and 12 bases had no gene match. CDR1 and CDR2 (germline): SGHNT, YYREEE (reference sequence). The CDR3 extends over 16 amino acids. CDR3 loop: CASSSPARQGSYGYTF. The CDR3 nucleotides are TGTGCCAGCAGCTCCCCCGCGAGACAGGGAAGCTATGGCTACACCTTC.